This T cell receptor (beta chain) was captured in a study of T-cell memory formation after mild COVID-19 (dated by TCRdb to about 2021). Some background on the complete study: TCR sequence clusters from the two donors were found to be largely donor specific. Longitudinal TCRalpha and TCRbeta repertoire sequencing tracked T-cell clones expanding and contracting after mild COVID-19 in a couple of donors. Two young, previously healthy adult volunteers, one female and one male, were included in the cohort. General findings and caveats noted by the study authors: Some responding clones were found in pre-infection memory, which suggests that pre-existing cross-reactive memory T cells took part in the SARS-CoV-2 response. Only two mild cases were covered by the study, and larger cohorts that include severe cases with pre-infection samples were considered necessary. Contracting CD4+ clones were located mainly in the CM and EM memory subsets, whereas CD8+ clones were found to be enriched in EMRA. From day 15 to 85, contracting clones showed balanced CD4/CD8 phenotypes, whereas a second wave of clones that expanded from day 15 to 37 leaned towards CD4+. SARS-CoV-2 specificity of the second-wave clones peaking on day 37 was not confirmed.

Ficoll-Paque density gradient centrifugation was used to isolate PBMCs. This clonotype turned up a few times. The antigen it recognizes is unknown. No quality values exist for individual bases; no much larger clone is one base distant. Sequencing instrument: Illumina NovaSeq 6000. Using 5'RACE with constant-segment primers, TCRalpha and TCRbeta cDNA libraries were constructed, with sample barcodes and unique molecular identifiers added in the process. Trizol reagent was used to extract RNA from every sample. Amplification of the libraries took two PCR steps, and the second step added a second sample barcode plus Illumina TruSeq adapters. Sequencing of the libraries was done on an Illumina NovaSeq, producing 2 x 150 bp paired-end reads. The authors processed their data as follows. Reads were demultiplexed and collapsed into UMI-guided consensus sequences with migec v1.2.7. Using mixcr v2.1.11, the UMI consensuses were aligned to TRA and TRB V and J templates and assembled into clonotypes. A clonotype was counted as expanded or contracted only when both edgeR and NoisET called the clonotype significant, with the noise models trained on biological replicates. For edgeR calls, the thresholds were a false discovery rate-adjusted p below 0.01 and a log2 fold-change of 1. As an exploratory analysis of dynamics, max-normalized trajectories of the 1000 most abundant clonotypes were examined with PCA combined with hierarchical clustering. Separately sequenced CD4+ and CD8+ repertoires were used to assign a CD4 or CD8 phenotype to each responding clone. The raw public reads went through TCRdb reprocessing: fastp at Q25, MiXCR clone calling, in-frame beta chains kept. One record per CDR3 amino acid sequence lists the most common genes and DNA. The V and J calls and clone size come from TCRdb's table, not from the authors' own analysis. A total of 580,000 or so distinct CDR3 sequences appear in this sample, roughly a sixth of them only once. The top ten clones comprise about 7.5% of the sample.

Source material: PBMCs or a T cell subset sorted from them (not recorded which). The receptor's source is an adult woman who had mild COVID-19 (a few samples of this study predate the infection). The sample titles of this study are shuffled in the database, so cell type and time point are left out; the donor was told from shared clones.

CDR3 loop: CASSSAVYNEQFF. In nucleotides, the sequence is TGTGCCAGCAGCTCAGCCGTCTACAATGAGCAGTTCTTC. The V gene is TRBV7-2 and the J gene is TRBJ2-1; the D gene assignment is ambiguous. Sequences SGHTA (CDR1) and FQGNSA (CDR2) are obtained from the germline V gene. Its CDR3 holds 13 amino acids, cysteine through phenylalanine. The retained sequence is limited to the CDR3, 39 bases, with the frame set at the first base. V drops 4 bases and J drops 3 bases, leaving 7 bases in between.